These 24 T cell receptor beta chains share one sample of origin, sequenced in a study of OX40 agonist ivuxolimab in advanced cancers. Profiling relied on immunoSEQ multiplex PCR, and the TCRdb table lists in-frame clones only, not all of them. The sample consists of roughly 46,000 clones, 91% of them appearing once. Specimen: CD4+ or CD8+ T cells sorted from blood, collected in a trial of the OX40 agonist ivuxolimab. The receptors shown here come from an adult with an advanced solid tumor such as melanoma, head and neck, liver or kidney cancer.

This clone was detected only once. V usage is TRBV19 and J usage is TRBJ1-5; weak D call: TRBD1 (6 bases). The germline V gene has CDR1 LNHDA and CDR2 SQIVND (reference sequence). The ends were cut back, 2 bases at V and 6 bases at J, with 11 bases in the middle. CDR3 length: 14 residues. This CDR3 reads CASSIRGGFQPQHF. The CDR3 region has the DNA TGTGCCAGTAGTATAAGGGGGGGGTTTCAGCCCCAGCATTTT.

This chain links TRBV25-1 with TRBJ2-2; 10 positions match TRBD2. This CDR3 has 17 residues. Germline V lookup: CDR1 MGHDK, CDR2 SYGVNS. V gave up 4 bases and J gave up 4 bases; unmatched junction bases: 9. The CDR3 DNA sequence: TGTGCCAGCAGTGTGGCTAGCGGGGGTATGGGCACCGGGGAGCTGTTTTTT. As protein: CASSVASGGMGTGELFF.

V and J are TRBV10-3 and TRBJ1-1; TRBD1 is a possible D gene (5 bases). Trimming cost V 6 bases and J 11 bases, with 16 bases left between them. Looked up from germline, CDR1 is ENHRY and CDR2 is SYGVKD. The CDR3 length is 12 residues. The CDR3 is CAISEAGTGAFF. The CDR3 nucleotides are TGTGCCATCAGCGAAGCCGGGACGGGGGCTTTCTTT.

In DNA, the CDR3 is TGTGCCAGCAGCCAGGCGTTCACCGGGGAGCTGTTTTTT. It yields the protein CASSQAFTGELFF. The gene calls are TRBV28 and TRBJ2-2; D is undetermined. The CDR3 is 13 residues long. Trimming left V 6 bases short and J 4 bases short, with 9 bases between. Germline V gives CDR1 MDHEN, CDR2 SYDVKM.

V is TRBV5-1 and J is TRBJ2-1; D remains unclear. Germline lookup yields CDR1 SGHRS and CDR2 YFSETQ. This CDR3 has 13 amino acids. Trimming removed 4 bases at V and 5 bases at J, with 10 bases between. For the CDR3, the DNA is TGCGCCAGCAGCGTAAATGCGGACAATGAGCAGTTCTTC. Encoded protein: CASSVNADNEQFF.

The V call is TRBV2, the J call TRBJ2-3; 9 bases line up with TRBD2. Per the germline V gene, CDR1 is SNHLY and CDR2 is FYNNEI. CDR3 length equals 17 residues. V lost 3 bases and J lost 1; bases outside the gene matches: 8. CDR3 nucleotides: TGTGCCAGCAGTGAGGAAGAGGAGCGGGGGGGCACAGATACGCAGTATTTT. It translates to CASSEEEERGGTDTQYF. Combining the CDR3 with reference TRBV2 and TRBJ2-3 gives the whole variable domain EPEVTQTPSHQVTQMGQEVILRCVPISNHLYFYWYRQILGQKVEFLVSFYNNEISEKSEIFDDQFSVERPDGSNFTLKIRSTKLEDSAMYFCASSEEEERGGTDTQYFGPGTRLTVL.

This sequence joins TRBV4-1 and TRBJ1-2, with D possibly TRBD1 on 5 matching bases. Germline assignment: CDR1 MGHRA and CDR2 YSYEKL. V was pared by 1 base and J by 4 bases, with 13 bases between. The CDR3 is 15 amino acids. The DNA for the CDR3 is TGCGCCAGCAGCCAAGCGAGGGGTCAGGCCTATGGCTACACCTTC. It specifies CASSQARGQAYGYTF.

The genes are TRBV27 and TRBJ2-1, with 10 positions matching TRBD2. Germline V gene data show CDR1 as MNHEY and CDR2 as SMNVEV (reference sequence). The CDR3 extends over 14 amino acids. V trimming: 9 bases; J trimming: 3 bases; junction bases outside the gene matches: 5. The CDR3 region has the DNA TGTGCCAGTACAGCGGGAGGGGTCTACAATGAGCAGTTCTTC. Protein product: CASTAGGVYNEQFF.

V gene TRBV7-9 combines with J gene TRBJ1-1; TRBD1 matches 7 bases. This CDR3 has 17 amino acids. The V and J ends lost 6 bases and 7 bases, in that order; junction bases with no gene match: 20. Germline V lookup: CDR1 SEHNR, CDR2 FQNEAQ (reference sequence). The CDR3 loop is CASRPRTGGGGDDEAFF. In DNA form, the CDR3 reads TGTGCCAGCAGACCCCGGACAGGAGGAGGGGGGGATGATGAAGCTTTCTTT.

This clone was seen a single time. This chain uses TRBV10-3 with TRBJ2-7, with D possibly TRBD2 on 6 matching bases. Germline V gives CDR1 ENHRY, CDR2 SYGVKD. V was pared by 10 bases and J by 3 bases, with 13 bases between. The CDR3 contains 12 residues. CDR3 DNA: TGTGCCAGCCGGGACTCCCTCTACGAGCAGTACTTC. Translated: CASRDSLYEQYF.

The chain recombines TRBV5-1 with TRBJ2-1; no clear D. The CDR3 extends over 15 amino acids. The germline gives CDR1 SGHRS, CDR2 YFSETQ. Trimming removed 1 base from V and 2 bases from J, with 10 bases in between. CDR3 coding DNA: TGCGCCAGCAGCTTGACGGGTGGAACCTACAATGAGCAGTTCTTC. Translation gives CASSLTGGTYNEQFF.

This clone was detected once. The CDR3 bases are TGCGCCAGCAGCCAAGGAAGGGCAGCGGGGGGCCAAGAGACCCAGTACTTC. Residues: CASSQGRAAGGQETQYF. The chain has TRBV4-1 and TRBJ2-5; TRBD2 matches at 9 bases. J gave up 1 base and V 1 base, and 7 bases lay outside the gene matches. CDR1 and CDR2 (germline): MGHRA, YSYEKL. The CDR3 covers 17 residues.

The rearrangement joins TRBV4-1 to TRBJ2-7, with 8 bases aligning to TRBD1. The V gene's germline CDR1 is MGHRA and CDR2 YSYEKL. The ends lost 6 bases at V and 2 bases at J; junction bases unmatched: 6. The CDR3 covers 14 residues. CDR3 protein: CASSHGQGPYEQYV. CDR3 DNA sequence: TGCGCCAGCAGTCATGGACAGGGTCCCTACGAGCAGTACGTC.

The chain employs TRBV7-3 and TRBJ1-2; D is ambiguous. V lost 3 bases and J lost 1, with 6 bases in between. Germline V gene data show CDR1 as SGHTA and CDR2 as FQGTGA. This CDR3 spans 13 amino acids. Written as DNA, the CDR3 is TGTGCCAGCAGCTTCTCCCTTAACTATGGCTACACCTTC. Protein: CASSFSLNYGYTF.

The J gene is TRBJ1-1, the V gene TRBV11-2, with D possibly matching TRBD1 (6 bases). This CDR3 is built from 15 residues. The germline CDR1 and CDR2 sequences are SGHAT and FQNNGV. V lost 2 bases to trimming and J lost 4 bases, with 14 bases between them. This CDR3 is CASSLSRTVVTEAFF. The CDR3 nucleotides read TGTGCCAGCAGCTTAAGTAGGACAGTTGTCACTGAAGCTTTCTTT.

The chain couples TRBV7-8 to TRBJ1-4, with 8 bases fitting TRBD1. The CDR3 has 14 amino acids. Trimming at V came to 5 bases and at J to 5 bases, leaving 4 bases not matched to a gene. Germline-derived CDR1 and CDR2 are SGHVS and FQNEAQ. DNA of the CDR3: TGTGCCAGCAGCCACGGGACAGGCAATGAAAAACTGTTTTTT. Protein: CASSHGTGNEKLFF.

This chain connects TRBV1 to TRBJ1-2. TRBV1 counts as a pseudogene. CDR3 length: 16 amino acids. The CDR3 protein is CTSSDVCVRKTYGYTF. The CDR3, as DNA: TGCACCAGCAGTGATGTATGTGTGCGAAAGACCTATGGCTACACCTTC.

The chain is built from TRBV19 and TRBJ2-1, with TRBD1 identical over 10 bases. The CDR3 spans 13 residues. The V and J ends lost 6 bases and 7 bases, in that order; junction bases with no gene match: 3. CDR1 and CDR2 from the germline V gene are LNHDA and SQIVND (reference sequence). CDR3 sequence: CASRDRGNNEQFF. In DNA form, the CDR3 reads TGTGCCAGTAGGGACAGGGGGAATAATGAGCAGTTCTTC.

V and J are TRBV27 and TRBJ2-7; D gene unclear. CDR3 length: 12 residues. CDR1 MNHEY and CDR2 SMNVEV come from the germline V gene (reference sequence). Trimming removed 6 bases at V and 5 bases at J, with 11 bases between. The CDR3 coding sequence is TGTGCCAGCAGCCACCGTCCGAACGAGCAGTACTTC. This sequence encodes CASSHRPNEQYF.

The chain carries TRBV5-6 and TRBJ2-7; no definite D call. This CDR3 region has 14 residues. Germline-derived CDR1 and CDR2 are SGHDT and YYEEEE. V lost 4 bases and J lost 3, with 14 bases in between. The CDR3 DNA is TGTGCCAGCAGCCCCCCCGACGGAAACTACGAGCAGTACTTC. This codes for CASSPPDGNYEQYF.

The chain recombines TRBV7-9 with TRBJ1-2; 11 bases are shared with TRBD1. Germline assignment: CDR1 SEHNR and CDR2 FQNEAQ (reference sequence). J was trimmed by 4 bases and V by 4 bases; bases with no gene match: 8. The CDR3 is made up of 16 amino acids. CDR3 DNA sequence: TGTGCCAGCAGCTACGGACAGGGGGCGGTCGGCTATGGCTACACCTTC. It codes for CASSYGQGAVGYGYTF.

The chain uses TRBV6-1 and TRBJ1-2, with 9 bases identical to TRBD1. The CDR3 is 17 amino acids. The germline V gene has CDR1 MNHNS and CDR2 SASEGT. V shed 0 bases and J 6 bases; nucleotides not matched to a gene: 11. In nucleotides, the CDR3 is TGTGCCAGCAGTGAAGCTGAGACAGGGGGATCTTGGGATGGCTACACCTTC. Its protein product is CASSEAETGGSWDGYTF.

J is TRBJ2-5 and V is TRBV14; 7 nucleotides agree with TRBD1. J was trimmed by 4 bases and V by 5 bases; bases with no gene match: 13. The CDR3 sequence is 16 residues long. Germline V gives CDR1 SGHDN, CDR2 FVKESK. Here the CDR3 reads CASSSRWTTGLETQYF. The CDR3 region has the DNA TGTGCCAGCAGCTCGCGTTGGACGACAGGGTTAGAGACCCAGTACTTC.

This chain uses TRBV29-1 with TRBJ2-7, with a tentative D call TRBD2 (6 bases). V was trimmed by 7 bases and J by 6 bases, leaving 13 bases between them. Germline V CDR1 and CDR2: SQVTM, ANQGSEA. CDR3 size: 11 residues. As DNA, the CDR3 is TGCAGCGGAAGACTAGGAGTCGAGCAGTACTTC. Translation: CSGRLGVEQYF.